Each of the 11 T cell receptor beta chains below was sequenced from the same sample in a study of identical twins. TCRdb independently ran MiXCR on the 5' RACE reads; one entry per CDR3 protein. The sample has some 460,000 distinct CDR3 sequences, approximately 14% seen once. Another study also made use of these data, one on yellow fever vaccine responses in identical twins.

Source material: CD4+ T cells sorted from blood. All receptors come from a woman aged 18-35 years in good health.

This clonotype appeared a few times. The chain links TRBV6-2 or TRBV6-3 to TRBJ2-7; D may be TRBD1 (5 bases). The CDR3 sequence is 15 residues long. The V and J ends lost 5 bases and 2 bases respectively, with 16 bases between them. Germline V gives CDR1 MNHEY, CDR2 SVGEGT. In DNA form, the CDR3 reads TGTGCCAGCAGTCTTTTTACAGGTGAGACCTACGAGCAGTACTTC. Protein product: CASSLFTGETYEQYF.

The chain links TRBV29-1 to TRBJ2-3, with 12 bases lining up with TRBD2. The germline gives CDR1 SQVTM, CDR2 ANQGSEA. The J segment lost 4 bases and the V segment lost 7 bases, leaving 6 bases of the junction unmatched. The CDR3 length is 14 residues. The CDR3 here is CSGSLAGGADTQYF. CDR3 sequence (DNA): TGCAGCGGATCACTAGCGGGAGGCGCAGATACGCAGTATTTT.

The chain combines TRBV7-9 with TRBJ2-3; weak D call: TRBD1 (6 bases). Trimming pared 0 bases from V and 1 base from J, leaving 14 bases between. Germline V lookup: CDR1 SEHNR, CDR2 FQNEAQ (reference sequence). The CDR3 loop spans 17 amino acids. In nucleotides, the CDR3 is TGTGCCAGCAGCTTAGCGGATCAGGGGTGGGGCACAGATACGCAGTATTTT. Its translation is CASSLADQGWGTDTQYF.

This rearrangement joins TRBV10-3 to TRBJ2-7; D remains ambiguous. Trimming took off 4 bases at V and 5 bases at J, with 21 bases between the two ends. Germline V lookup: CDR1 ENHRY, CDR2 SYGVKD. The CDR3 is 16 amino acids. The CDR3 spells CAISGTPGGGGHEQYF. In DNA form, the CDR3 reads TGTGCCATCAGTGGGACCCCCGGCGGTGGTGGGCACGAGCAGTACTTC.

This clonotype was observed a handful of times. This rearrangement joins TRBV5-4 to TRBJ2-4; no clear D. V lost 0 bases and J lost 4, with 8 bases in between. Germline V gene lookup returns CDR1 SGHNT and CDR2 YYREEE (reference sequence). CDR3 length: 14 residues. The CDR3 protein is CASSLGRQKNIQYF. The CDR3 DNA reads as TGTGCCAGCAGCTTGGGACGTCAGAAAAACATTCAGTACTTC.

This clonotype was detected a few times. This chain uses TRBV6-1 with TRBJ2-1; D possibly corresponds to TRBD2 (5 bases). The CDR3 covers 15 residues. Trimming took 6 bases from V and 9 from J, leaving 21 bases between them. From germline, CDR1 is MNHNS and CDR2 SASEGT. CDR3: CASSPWAGEFGEQFF. The CDR3 DNA is TGTGCCAGCAGCCCTTGGGCGGGTGAGTTCGGTGAGCAGTTCTTC.

The chain is built from TRBV7-9 and TRBJ2-5, with D perhaps TRBD2 (5 bases). Trimming stripped 2 bases from V and 2 bases from J, with 15 bases between. CDR3 size: 16 residues. Per the germline V gene, CDR1 is SEHNR and CDR2 is FQNEAQ (reference sequence). CDR3 bases: TGTGCCAGCAGCTTATTCGGATCAGGCGGGCAAGAGACCCAGTACTTC. The encoded protein is CASSLFGSGGQETQYF.

In its sample, this clonotype was seen many times. The chain uses TRBV11-1 and TRBJ2-1, with D perhaps given as TRBD1 or TRBD2 (5 bases each). The CDR3 runs to 15 residues. Between the trimmed V and J ends, which lost 4 bases and 0 bases, there was a span of 10 bases. Germline V CDR1 and CDR2: SGHAT, FQDESV (reference sequence). The CDR3 DNA reads TGTGCCAGCAGCTCTCGGGACGACTCCTACAATGAGCAGTTCTTC. It codes for CASSSRDDSYNEQFF.

The rearrangement uses TRBV7-2 and TRBJ2-7, with 13 bases identical to TRBD2. V lost 7 bases and J lost 1; bases outside the gene matches: 4. The CDR3 spans 15 residues. Germline CDR1 SGHTA, CDR2 FQGNSA. The CDR3 nucleotides are TGTGCCAGCAATCGACTAGCGGGGGGATCCTACGAGCAGTACTTC. Protein product: CASNRLAGGSYEQYF. The full variable domain, in which reference TRBV7-2 and TRBJ2-7 provide the parts outside the CDR3, is GAGVSQSPSNKVTEKGKDVELRCDPISGHTALYWYRQSLGQGLEFLIYFQGNSAPDKSGLPSDRFSAERTGGSVSTLTIQRTQQEDSAVYLCASNRLAGGSYEQYFGPGTRLTVT.

In DNA, the CDR3 is TGTGCCAGCAGCCAAGTGGGATCCACTAGGTACAATGAGCAGTTCTTC. It codes for CASSQVGSTRYNEQFF. The chain uses TRBV4-2 and TRBJ2-1, with TRBD2 as a possible D gene (5 bases). Germline V gene lookup returns CDR1 LGHNA and CDR2 YNFKEQ. V dropped 1 base and J dropped 4 bases, with 14 bases sitting between them. The CDR3 is made up of 16 amino acids.

This chain links TRBV28 with TRBJ1-4; 7 bases are shared with TRBD1. CDR1 MDHEN and CDR2 SYDVKM come from the germline V gene. CDR3 size: 15 residues. V was clipped by 4 bases and J by 4 bases; unmatched bases: 6. CDR3 sequence reads: CASSSGTDYNEKLFF. The CDR3, as DNA: TGTGCCAGCAGTTCCGGGACAGATTATAATGAAAAACTGTTTTTT.